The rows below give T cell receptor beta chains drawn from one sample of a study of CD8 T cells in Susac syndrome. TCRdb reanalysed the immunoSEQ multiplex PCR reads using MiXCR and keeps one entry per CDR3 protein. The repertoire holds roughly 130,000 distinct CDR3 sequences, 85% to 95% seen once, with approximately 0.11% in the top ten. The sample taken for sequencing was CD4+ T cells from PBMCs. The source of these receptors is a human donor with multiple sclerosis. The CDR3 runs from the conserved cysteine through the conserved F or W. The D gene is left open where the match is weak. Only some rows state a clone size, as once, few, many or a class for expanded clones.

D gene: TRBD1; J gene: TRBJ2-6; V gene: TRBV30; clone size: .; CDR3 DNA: TGTGCCCTGGGGACAGGTCAACCTGGGGCCAACGTCCTGACTTTC; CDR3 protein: CALGTGQPGANVLTF
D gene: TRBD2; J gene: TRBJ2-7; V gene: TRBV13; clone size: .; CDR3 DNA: TGTGCCAGCAGCTTAGAGGCTAGCGGGGGGGTCGCCTACGAGCAGTACTTC; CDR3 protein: CASSLEASGGVAYEQYF
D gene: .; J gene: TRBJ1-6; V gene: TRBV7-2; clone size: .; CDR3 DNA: TGTGCCAGCAGCTCGGGAGGCCTTACAGGGAGAACACCCCTCCACTTT; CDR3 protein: CASSSGGLTGRTPLHF
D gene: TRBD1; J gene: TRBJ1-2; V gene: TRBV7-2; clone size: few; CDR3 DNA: TGTGCCAGCAGCAAAGGACAGGGCTATGGCTACACCTTC; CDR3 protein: CASSKGQGYGYTF
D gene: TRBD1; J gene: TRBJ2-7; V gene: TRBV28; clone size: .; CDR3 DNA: TGTGCCAGCTCCGACAGGGGATGGGAGCAGTACTTC; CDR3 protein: CASSDRGWEQYF
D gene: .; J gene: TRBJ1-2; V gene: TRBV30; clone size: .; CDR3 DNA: TGTGCCTGGACCAGTCTGCGTGGCTACACCTTC; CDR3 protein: CAWTSLRGYTF
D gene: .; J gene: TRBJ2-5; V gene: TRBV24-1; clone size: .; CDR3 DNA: TGTGCCACCAGTGCCGTTCAATACCCCCCAGCCGGACAAGAGACCCAGTACTTC; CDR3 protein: CATSAVQYPPAGQETQYF
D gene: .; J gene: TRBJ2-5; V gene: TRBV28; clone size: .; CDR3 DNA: TGTGCCAGCAGTCCCCCTGTAGAGACCCAGTACTTC; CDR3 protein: CASSPPVETQYF
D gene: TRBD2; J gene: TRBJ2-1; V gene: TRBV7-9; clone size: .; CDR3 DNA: TGTGCCAGCAGCTCTCGGACTAGCGGCCGCAATGAGCAGTTCTTC; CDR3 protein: CASSSRTSGRNEQFF
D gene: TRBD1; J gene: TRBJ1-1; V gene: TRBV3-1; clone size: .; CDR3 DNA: TGTGCCAGCAGGCCGGTCGGGACAGGGGGAACGGGCACTGAAGCTTTCTTT; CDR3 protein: CASRPVGTGGTGTEAFF
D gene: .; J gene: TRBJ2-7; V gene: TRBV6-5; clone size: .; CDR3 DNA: TGTGCCAGCAGTCATCATAAAGGGGCCGAGCAGTACTTC; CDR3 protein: CASSHHKGAEQYF
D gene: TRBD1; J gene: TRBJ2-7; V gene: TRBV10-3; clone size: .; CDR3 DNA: TGTGCCATCAGTGTCCGGGACAGTGGATCCTACGAGCAGTACTTC; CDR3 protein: CAISVRDSGSYEQYF
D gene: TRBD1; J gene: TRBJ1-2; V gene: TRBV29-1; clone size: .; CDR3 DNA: TGCAGCGTGCCCGAGACAGGGTACTATGGCTACACCTTC; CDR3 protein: CSVPETGYYGYTF
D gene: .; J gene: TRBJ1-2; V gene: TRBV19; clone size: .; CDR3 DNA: TGTGCCAGTCGAGGGCAGAGAAACTATGGCTACACCTTC; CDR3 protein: CASRGQRNYGYTF
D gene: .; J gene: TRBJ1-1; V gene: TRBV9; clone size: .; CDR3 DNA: TGTGCCAGCAGCGTACCGGGCCATACTGAAGCTTTCTTT; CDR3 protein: CASSVPGHTEAFF
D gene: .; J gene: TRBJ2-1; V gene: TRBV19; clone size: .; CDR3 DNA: TGTGCCAGTAGTTTAATCTTAGCGCGGAGCTCCTACAATGAGCAGTTCTTC; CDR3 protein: CASSLILARSSYNEQFF
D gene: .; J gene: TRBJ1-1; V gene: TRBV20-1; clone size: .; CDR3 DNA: TGCAGTGCTAGCTTGTCCGGGGCCCGGACTGAAGCTTTCTTT; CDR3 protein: CSASLSGARTEAFF
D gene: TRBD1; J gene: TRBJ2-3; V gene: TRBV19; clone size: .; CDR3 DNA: TGTGCCAGTAGTCGACAGGGGAGCAGAGATACGCAGTATTTT; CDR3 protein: CASSRQGSRDTQYF
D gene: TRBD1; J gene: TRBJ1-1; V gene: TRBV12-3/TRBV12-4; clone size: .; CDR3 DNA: TGTGCCAGCAGTCTTGGACAGGGGCTCTTTATGAACACTGAAGCTTTCTTT; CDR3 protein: CASSLGQGLFMNTEAFF
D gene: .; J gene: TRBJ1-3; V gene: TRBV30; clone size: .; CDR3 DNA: TGTGCCTCCAAAACGATAGACCGAGGAAACACCATATATTTT; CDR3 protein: CASKTIDRGNTIYF
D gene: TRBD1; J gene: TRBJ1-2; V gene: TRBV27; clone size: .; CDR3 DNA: TGTGCCAGCAGCCCTACCGGGCCGACAGGGGTCTATGGCTACACCTTC; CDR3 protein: CASSPTGPTGVYGYTF
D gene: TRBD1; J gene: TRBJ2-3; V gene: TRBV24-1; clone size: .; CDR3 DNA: TGTGCCACCAGTCCGGGACAGGGGAGCACAGATACGCAGTATTTT; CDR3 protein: CATSPGQGSTDTQYF
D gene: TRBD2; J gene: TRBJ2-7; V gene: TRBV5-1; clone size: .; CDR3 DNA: TGCGCCAGCACCCCGGGACTAGCGACCCCGAAGCAGTACTTC; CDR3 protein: CASTPGLATPKQYF
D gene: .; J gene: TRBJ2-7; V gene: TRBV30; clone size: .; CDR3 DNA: TGTGCCTGGACGGTCTCCTACGAGCAGTACTTC; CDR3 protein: CAWTVSYEQYF
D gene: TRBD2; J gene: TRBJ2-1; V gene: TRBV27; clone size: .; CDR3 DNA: TGTGCCAGCAGTTTGCCAGCGGGAGGTCGTGGCAATGAGCAGTTCTTC; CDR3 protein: CASSLPAGGRGNEQFF
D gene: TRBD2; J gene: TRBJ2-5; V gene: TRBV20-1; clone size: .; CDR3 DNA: TGCAGTGCCCAACGACTAGCGGGGGACCAAGAGACCCAGTACTTC; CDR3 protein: CSAQRLAGDQETQYF
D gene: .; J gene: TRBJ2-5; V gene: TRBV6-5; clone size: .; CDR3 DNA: TGTGCCAGCAGTTACGGCGAGGAGACCCAGTACTTC; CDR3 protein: CASSYGEETQYF
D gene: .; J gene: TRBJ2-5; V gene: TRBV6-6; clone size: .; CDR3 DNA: TGTGCCAGCAGGCTTGACAGTGCTCAAGAGACCCAGTACTTC; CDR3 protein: CASRLDSAQETQYF